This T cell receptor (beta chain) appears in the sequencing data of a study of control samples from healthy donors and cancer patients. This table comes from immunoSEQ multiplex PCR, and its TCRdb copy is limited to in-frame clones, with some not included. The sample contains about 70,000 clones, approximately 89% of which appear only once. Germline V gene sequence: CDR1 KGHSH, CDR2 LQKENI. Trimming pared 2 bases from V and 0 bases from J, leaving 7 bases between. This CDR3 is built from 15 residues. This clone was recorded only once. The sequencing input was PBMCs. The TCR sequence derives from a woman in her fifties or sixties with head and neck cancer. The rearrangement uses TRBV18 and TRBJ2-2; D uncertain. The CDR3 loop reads CASSPNNANTGELFF. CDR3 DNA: TGTGCCAGCTCACCAAACAATGCGAACACCGGGGAGCTGTTTTTT.